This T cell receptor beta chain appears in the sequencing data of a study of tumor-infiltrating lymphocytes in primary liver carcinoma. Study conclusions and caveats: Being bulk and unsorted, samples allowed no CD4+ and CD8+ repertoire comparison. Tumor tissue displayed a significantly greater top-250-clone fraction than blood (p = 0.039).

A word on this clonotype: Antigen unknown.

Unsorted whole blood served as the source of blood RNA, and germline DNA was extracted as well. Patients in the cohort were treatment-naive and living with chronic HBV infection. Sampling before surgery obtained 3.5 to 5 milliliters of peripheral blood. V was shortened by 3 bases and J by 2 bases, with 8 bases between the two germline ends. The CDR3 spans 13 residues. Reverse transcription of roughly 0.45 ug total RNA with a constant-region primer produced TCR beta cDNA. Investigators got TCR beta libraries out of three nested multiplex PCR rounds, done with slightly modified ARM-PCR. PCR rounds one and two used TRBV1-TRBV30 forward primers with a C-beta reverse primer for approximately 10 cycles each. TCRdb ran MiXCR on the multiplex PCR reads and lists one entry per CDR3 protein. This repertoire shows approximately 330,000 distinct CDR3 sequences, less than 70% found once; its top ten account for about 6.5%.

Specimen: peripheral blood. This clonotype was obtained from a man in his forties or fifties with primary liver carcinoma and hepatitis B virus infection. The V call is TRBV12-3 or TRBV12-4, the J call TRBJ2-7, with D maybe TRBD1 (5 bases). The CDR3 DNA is TGTGCCAGCAGTTTGGGGCATCCCTACGAGCAGTACTTC. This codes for CASSLGHPYEQYF.